This T cell receptor (beta chain) came from a study of glioma-infiltrating T cells after dendritic cell vaccination listed by TCRdb under 2016. With regard to the full study: A cohort of approximately 15 glioblastoma patients from Phase I and II dendritic cell vaccination trials was included, of whom 9 were newly diagnosed and 6 had recurrent disease. Between about 2003 and 2012, patients were given autologous tumor lysate-pulsed dendritic cell vaccination. To make the vaccine, monocyte-derived dendritic cells were cultured for seven days with IL-4 and GM-CSF and then pulsed overnight with autologous tumor lysate. Each patient got three intradermal injections of the dendritic cell vaccine, spaced at biweekly intervals, in the arm below the axilla. In glioblastoma patients vaccinated with dendritic cells, deep sequencing of TCR beta CDR3 regions served to measure tumor-infiltrating lymphocyte content and to compare repertoires between tumor and blood. TCR sequencing metrics, including TIL content and tumor-blood repertoire overlap, were correlated with survival after dendritic cell vaccination.

Patients were selected for having adequate residual fresh-frozen tumor tissue and more than two years of available survival data. Molecular status otherwise varied across the glioblastoma patients, but none of them carried an isocitrate dehydrogenase mutation. PBMC were collected before vaccination, two weeks after the third vaccination, and at tumor progression if tumor progression occurred. The Qiagen DNeasy Blood extraction Kit was used for extraction of genomic DNA. Reading from cysteine to phenylalanine, the CDR3 counts 15 amino acids. The DNA shown is the 45-base CDR3, in frame from base 1. Relative to germline, V is 3 bases shorter and J is 2 bases shorter, with 13 bases between their ends. Based on the germline V gene, the CDR1 and CDR2 sequences are SGHVS and FNYEAQ. A note on this clone: No cognate antigen has been identified for it. Per-base qualities were not stored, and no clone one base away is much larger.

TCRB CDR3 regions were amplified from approximately 2 ug genomic DNA, or all available DNA if less, using the immunoSEQ assay. The multiplex PCR relied on 60 forward primers for TCR V beta segments and 13 reverse primers for J beta segments. To estimate the number of reads per starting template, synthetic control templates were added to each sample at limiting dilution. Reads of 87 bp were generated by sequencing on the Illumina HiSeq System. On the authors' methods: PCR and sequencing errors were removed by merging closely related sequences with a nearest neighbor algorithm. TCR overlap was defined as the percentage of unique tumor TCR beta sequences that were also present in the same patient's peripheral blood. As stored in TCRdb, this immuneACCESS dataset retains in-frame rearrangements with V and J assigned. A fraction of the clones does not appear; measured against another copy, unresolved V genes explain less than half of the discrepancy, and the remainder lacks a known reason. D and trimming were read from the DNA, whereas the V and J calls and clone size are those reported in that table. The sample contains approximately 84,000 clones, 85% to 90% of them found a single time. Jointly, the top ten make up around 14% of the sample.

Points the paper makes about the study in general: The cohort was small and heterogeneous, few patients had complete blood and tumor sets, and even fewer had initial-recurrent tumor pairs. Higher estimated pretreatment TIL content predicted longer time to progression and overall survival after dendritic cell vaccination. The TCR overlap response model with three groups was called speculative and said to need prospective validation. No direct relationship between TCR clonality and survival was found, suggesting that a diverse polyclonal response may matter.

Sequenced material: blood, taken before dendritic cell vaccination. This receptor chain uses TRBV7-6 and TRBJ2-5; a weak D assignment points to TRBD2 (6 bases agree). The sequence came from a human donor with glioblastoma. The CDR3 has the sequence CASSFLSGGQETQYF. The nucleotide sequence reads as follows: TGTGCCAGCAGCTTCCTCTCCGGGGGTCAAGAGACCCAGTACTTC.